Listed below are T cell receptor beta chains from one sample, sequenced in a study of cytomegalovirus exposure and HLA in healthy donors. TCRdb's copy holds only in-frame clones and misses some; the assay was immunoSEQ multiplex PCR. Here the sample spans 80,000 to 100,000 clones, more than 85% being singletons. Sample: PBMCs. These receptors originate from a man between 18 and 35 years old in good health and CMV-seropositive. The CDR3 runs from the conserved cysteine through the conserved F or W. The D gene is left open where the match is weak. A row's size may be missing; if present it is once, few, many or a size class.

J gene	D gene	clone size	V gene	CDR3 DNA	CDR3 protein
TRBJ2-2	-	-	TRBV7-3	TGTGCCAGCAGCTCAAACCAAGGGAGACCGACCGGGGAGCTGTTTTTT	CASSSNQGRPTGELFF
TRBJ2-7	-	-	TRBV19	TGTGCCAGTGCTCAGGGAGGTAACGAGCAGTACTTC	CASAQGGNEQYF
TRBJ2-2	TRBD2	-	TRBV4-3	TGCGCCAGCCGCTTCTCGCTAGCGGGAGATACCGGGGAGCTGTTTTTT	CASRFSLAGDTGELFF
TRBJ2-1	-	-	TRBV6-5	TGTGCCAGCAGTTACACCAGCGGGCAATACAATGAGCAGTTCTTC	CASSYTSGQYNEQFF
TRBJ2-5	-	-	TRBV7-3	TGTGCCAGCAGCTTCGACAGGCCCCCTCAGGGGACCCAGTACTTC	CASSFDRPPQGTQYF
TRBJ2-7	-	-	TRBV18	TGTGCCAGCTCCCCAACCGGAGGTTTCCACGAGCAGTACTTC	CASSPTGGFHEQYF
TRBJ1-3	-	-	TRBV9	TGTGCCAGCAGCGTCACAGGGAGCGGTGGAAACACCATATATTTT	CASSVTGSGGNTIYF
TRBJ1-5	TRBD1	-	TRBV28	TGTGCCAGCAGATCAGGACAGGGGGCGGGGAGCAATCAGCCCCAGCATTTT	CASRSGQGAGSNQPQHF
TRBJ2-2	-	-	TRBV7-9	TGTGCCAGCAGCCAGACAGAGAACACCGGGGAGCTGTTTTTT	CASSQTENTGELFF
TRBJ2-1	TRBD2	-	TRBV28	TGTGCCAGCAGTTTGGGACTAGCGCTTCATGAGCAGTTCTTC	CASSLGLALHEQFF
TRBJ1-1	-	-	TRBV4-3	TGCGCCAGCAGCCAAGAACCGGGGTTGAACACTGAAGCTTTCTTT	CASSQEPGLNTEAFF
TRBJ2-5	-	-	TRBV5-1	TGCGCCAGCAGCTTGGGGGTTCGGCTAGCCCAAGAGACCCAGTACTTC	CASSLGVRLAQETQYF
TRBJ2-2	-	-	TRBV19	TGTGCCAGTAGACGGACTGCTGGAGACACCGGGGAGCTGTTTTTT	CASRRTAGDTGELFF
TRBJ2-1	-	-	TRBV5-4	TGTGCCAGTCGACTTCCGAACCCAGGGAACAATGAGCAGTTCTTC	CASRLPNPGNNEQFF
TRBJ2-7	-	-	TRBV21-1	TGTGCCAGCAGCCTCCGGGACAGGGAGAATTGGAGCTCCTACGAGCAGTACTTC	CASSLRDRENWSSYEQYF
TRBJ2-5	-	-	TRBV10-1	TGCGCCAGCAGGACTGACAGATCAGAGACCCAGTACTTC	CASRTDRSETQYF
TRBJ1-6	-	-	TRBV11-2	TGTGCCAGCAGCTTAAAATCTCAGGGGAGAGGTAATTCACCCCTCCACTTT	CASSLKSQGRGNSPLHF
TRBJ2-7	TRBD2	-	TRBV14	TGTGCCAGCAGCCAAGGGAACAGGGAGATAGCGGGAGGCGTCCCCTACGAGCAGTACTTC	CASSQGNREIAGGVPYEQYF
TRBJ2-7	-	-	TRBV5-5	TGTGCCAGCAGCTTAGACGGGACTGAGTCCTACGAGCAGTACTTC	CASSLDGTESYEQYF
TRBJ1-6	TRBD1	-	TRBV25-1	TGTGCCAGCGGACAGGTTATGTCCCTCCACTTT	CASGQVMSLHF
TRBJ1-2	-	-	TRBV6-5	TGTGCCAGCAGTTTTTCGGTTCAGAGCGTACTAAGGGGCTACACCTTC	CASSFSVQSVLRGYTF
TRBJ2-7	TRBD1	-	TRBV5-1	TGCGCCAGCAGCTTGGGCCAGGGGGTTAAAGAAAGCAAGCAGTACTTC	CASSLGQGVKESKQYF
TRBJ1-5	-	-	TRBV5-6	TGTGCCAGCAGCTTGGGGCAGGGCGGCAATCAGCCCCAGCATTTT	CASSLGQGGNQPQHF
TRBJ2-7	-	-	TRBV6-1	TGTGCCAGCAGTGAAGCCGGTATTCTCGAGCAGTACTTC	CASSEAGILEQYF
TRBJ1-4	-	-	TRBV7-2	TGTGCCAGCAGCTTACCCGGTAATGAAAAACTGTTTTTT	CASSLPGNEKLFF
TRBJ2-3	TRBD2	-	TRBV2	TGTGCCAGCAGTCAAGGACTAGTGGCCACAGATACGCAGTATTTT	CASSQGLVATDTQYF
TRBJ1-1	-	few	TRBV2	TGTGCCAGCAGTGGTCAGGGGAACACTGAAGCTTTCTTT	CASSGQGNTEAFF
TRBJ2-3	-	-	TRBV7-6	TGTGCCAGCAGCCTGGCCCAAGGGGGCACAGATACGCAGTATTTT	CASSLAQGGTDTQYF
TRBJ2-5	-	-	TRBV5-1	TGCGCCAGCAGCGGTAGAGAGACCCAGTACTTC	CASSGRETQYF
TRBJ2-3	-	-	TRBV9	TGTGCCAGCAGCGCCAGACTGGCTACAACAGATACGCAGTATTTT	CASSARLATTDTQYF
TRBJ1-3	-	-	TRBV18	TGTGCCAGCTCACCACCGGAGTCAGGAAACACCATATATTTT	CASSPPESGNTIYF
TRBJ2-5	TRBD2	-	TRBV10-1	TGCGCTTATCGGGGGGTCCAAGAGACCCAGTACTTC	CAYRGVQETQYF
TRBJ2-7	-	-	TRBV2	TGTGCCAGCAGCCTGGAGGGTAACCCAGAGCAGTACTTC	CASSLEGNPEQYF
TRBJ1-2	-	-	TRBV6-6	TGTGCCAGCAGTACAGAGATTGGCTATGGCTACACCTTC	CASSTEIGYGYTF
TRBJ2-2	-	-	TRBV7-9	TGTGCCAGCAGCTTGAGGGACGGGGGAGCCGGGGAGCTGTTTTTT	CASSLRDGGAGELFF
TRBJ2-1	TRBD1	-	TRBV28	TGTGCCAGCAGTTTGTCAGGGGGAGTTTACAATGAGCAGTTCTTC	CASSLSGGVYNEQFF
TRBJ2-7	-	-	TRBV9	TGTGCCAGCAGCCCTCGAGCGGTCGAGGACTACGAGCAGTACTTC	CASSPRAVEDYEQYF
TRBJ1-1	-	-	TRBV28	TGTGCCAGCAGGCCCCCTTTACTTACGATGAACACTGAAGCTTTCTTT	CASRPPLLTMNTEAFF
TRBJ2-5	TRBD2	-	TRBV27	TGTGCCAGCAGAGGAGCGGGGACGCAAGAGACCCAGTACTTC	CASRGAGTQETQYF
TRBJ2-5	-	-	TRBV6-1	TGTGCCAGCAGTGAACGGTCTGGGACCCAGTACTTC	CASSERSGTQYF
TRBJ2-2	TRBD1	-	TRBV27	TGTGCCAGCAGTTCCGCCGACAGGGGGGGGACCGGGGAGCTGTTTTTT	CASSSADRGGTGELFF